These T cell receptor beta chains were read from a single sample in a study of shared clonotypes between healthy human individuals. Method: immunoSEQ multiplex PCR; TCRdb's copy keeps in-frame clones and lacks some. The repertoire holds about 710,000 clones, with 55% to 80% as singletons. Source material: memory CD4+ T cells sorted from blood. These TCRs come from a young woman in good health. The CDR3 runs from the conserved cysteine through the conserved F or W. The D gene is left open where the match is weak. Part of the rows lack a size; the others show once, few, many or a class for expanded clones.

CDR3 DNA,CDR3 protein,CDR3 length,J gene,V gene,D gene,clone size
TGTGCCAGCTCACCACCGACCAGCCTCACCTACGAGCAGTACTTC,CASSPPTSLTYEQYF,15,TRBJ2-7,TRBV18,.,.
TGTGCCAGCACCACCGGGTCATATTCCTACGAGCAGTACTTC,CASTTGSYSYEQYF,14,TRBJ2-7,TRBV6-1,.,.
TGTGCCAGCAGTCATCAACCGGGACGGCCCTACTTC,CASSHQPGRPYF,12,TRBJ1-2,TRBV28,.,.
TGTGCCAGTAGTATTGCACAGGGATGGAACACTGAAGCTTTCTTT,CASSIAQGWNTEAFF,15,TRBJ1-1,TRBV19,.,.
TGTGCCAGCAGCTCCGGACTAGCGGGGGACGAGCAGTACTTC,CASSSGLAGDEQYF,14,TRBJ2-7,TRBV7-9,TRBD2,.
TGCGCCAGCAGCTTGGGAGGGCTTAGGAGCAATGAGCAGTTCTTC,CASSLGGLRSNEQFF,15,TRBJ2-1,TRBV5-1,.,.
TGCAGCGGGACAGGGGGCGCAGATGGCTACACCTTC,CSGTGGADGYTF,12,TRBJ1-2,TRBV29-1,TRBD1,.
TGTGCCAGCAGTCTTACCGCCGATCTAGCGGGCCCCTCCTACGAGCAGTACTTC,CASSLTADLAGPSYEQYF,18,TRBJ2-7,TRBV27,TRBD2,.
TGCGCCAGCAGCTTGTCTAGCGGAGGTTACAATGAGCAGTTCTTC,CASSLSSGGYNEQFF,15,TRBJ2-1,TRBV5-1,TRBD2,few
TGTGCCACCAGCTCGACAGGAGGATTACCCCAGCATTTT,CATSSTGGLPQHF,13,TRBJ1-5,TRBV15,.,.
TGCGCCAGCAGCCCCTTAACAGGAAGCACAGATACGCAGTATTTT,CASSPLTGSTDTQYF,15,TRBJ2-3,TRBV5-1,.,.
TGTGCCAGCAGTGTCCAGGGGGGGAACAATGAGCAGTTCTTC,CASSVQGGNNEQFF,14,TRBJ2-1,TRBV2,.,.
TGTGCCAGCAGCTTTAGAGGGGGGCGAGTGGAGACCCAGTACTTC,CASSFRGGRVETQYF,15,TRBJ2-5,TRBV7-8,.,many
TGTGCCAGCAGCTGGCAGGTGGTTGGCACTGAAGCTTTCTTT,CASSWQVVGTEAFF,14,TRBJ1-1,TRBV7-2,.,.
TGTGCCAGCAGCTTGAAGGGGGCGTCGGGTGGCTACACCTTC,CASSLKGASGGYTF,14,TRBJ1-2,TRBV5-6,TRBD1,.